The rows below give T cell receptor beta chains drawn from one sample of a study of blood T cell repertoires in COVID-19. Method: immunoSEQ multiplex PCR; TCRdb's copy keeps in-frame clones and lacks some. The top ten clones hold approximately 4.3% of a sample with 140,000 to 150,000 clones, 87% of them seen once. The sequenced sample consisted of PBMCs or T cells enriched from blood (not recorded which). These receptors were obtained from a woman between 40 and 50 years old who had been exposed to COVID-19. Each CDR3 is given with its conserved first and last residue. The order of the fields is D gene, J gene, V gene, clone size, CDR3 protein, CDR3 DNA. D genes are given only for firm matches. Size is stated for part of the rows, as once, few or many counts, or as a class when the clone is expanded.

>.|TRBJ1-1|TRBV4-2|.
CASSHIFRGRNEAFF
TGTGCCAGCAGTCACATTTTTAGGGGAAGGAATGAAGCTTTCTTT
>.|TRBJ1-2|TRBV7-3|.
CASSPMVGANYGYTF
TGTGCCAGCAGCCCGATGGTGGGAGCTAACTATGGCTACACCTTC
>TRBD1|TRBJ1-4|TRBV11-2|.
CASSLTDRAYEKLFF
TGTGCCAGCAGCTTAACGGACAGGGCTTACGAAAAACTGTTTTTT
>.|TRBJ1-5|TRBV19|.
CASSPYSNQPQHF
TGTGCCAGTAGTCCCTATAGCAATCAGCCCCAGCATTTT
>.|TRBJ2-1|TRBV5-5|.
CASSLVGAGYSYNEQFF
TGTGCCAGCAGCTTGGTTGGAGCGGGTTACTCCTACAATGAGCAGTTCTTC
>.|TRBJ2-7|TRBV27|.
CASSSHPYEQYF
TGTGCCAGCAGTTCCCATCCCTACGAGCAGTACTTC
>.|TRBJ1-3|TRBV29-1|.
CSVLESGNTIYF
TGCAGCGTTTTGGAGTCTGGAAACACCATATATTTT
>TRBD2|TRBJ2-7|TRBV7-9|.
CASSLGLAGDQYF
TGTGCCAGCAGCTTAGGACTAGCGGGAGATCAGTACTTC
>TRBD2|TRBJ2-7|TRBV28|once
CASRSGLALPEQYF
TGTGCCAGCAGATCGGGACTAGCGCTCCCCGAGCAGTACTTC
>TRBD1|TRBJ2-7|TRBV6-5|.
CASLETGTGSYEQYF
TGTGCCAGCCTTGAGACCGGGACAGGGAGTTACGAGCAGTACTTC
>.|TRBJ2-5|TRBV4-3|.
CASSKLVKETQYF
TGCGCCAGCAGCAAACTAGTAAAAGAGACCCAGTACTTC
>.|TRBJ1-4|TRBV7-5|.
CARSLRQSKLLASEKLFF
TGTGCCAGAAGCCTAAGACAGTCGAAGCTACTCGCTAGTGAAAAACTGTTTTTT
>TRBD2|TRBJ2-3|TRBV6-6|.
CASSQTGTSGGTDTQYF
TGTGCCAGCAGTCAAACCGGGACTAGCGGGGGCACAGATACGCAGTATTTT
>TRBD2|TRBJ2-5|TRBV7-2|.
CASSSSPGGQETQYF
TGTGCCAGCAGCTCCAGTCCGGGAGGTCAAGAGACCCAGTACTTC
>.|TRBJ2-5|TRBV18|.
CASSQRAETQYF
TGTGCCAGCTCACAGAGGGCAGAGACCCAGTACTTC
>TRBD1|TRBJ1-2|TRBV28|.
CASSSHRGGSLYGYTF
TGTGCCAGCAGTTCACACAGGGGTGGCTCTCTCTATGGCTACACCTTC
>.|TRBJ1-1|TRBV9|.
CASSVGAGLTEAFF
TGTGCCAGCAGCGTAGGGGCAGGGCTCACTGAAGCTTTCTTT
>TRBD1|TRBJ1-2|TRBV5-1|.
CASSPTGEPFPDYGYTF
TGCGCCAGCAGCCCAACAGGGGAGCCTTTTCCTGACTATGGCTACACCTTC
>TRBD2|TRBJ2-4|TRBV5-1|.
CASNQTPIAGGPGTIQYF
TGCGCCAGCAACCAGACCCCTATAGCGGGAGGGCCTGGGACCATTCAGTACTTC
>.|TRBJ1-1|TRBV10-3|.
CAISDKEGLAEAFF
TGTGCCATCAGTGATAAGGAGGGGCTCGCTGAAGCTTTCTTT
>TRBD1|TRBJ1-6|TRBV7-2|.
CASSLGQGNNSPLHF
TGTGCCAGCAGCTTAGGACAGGGTAATAATTCACCCCTCCACTTT
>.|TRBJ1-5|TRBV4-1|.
CASSQEHRFNQPQHF
TGCGCCAGCAGCCAAGAACACCGTTTTAATCAGCCCCAGCATTTT
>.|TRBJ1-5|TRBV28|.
CATTPRYQPQHF
TGTGCCACAACACCCAGGTATCAGCCCCAGCATTTT
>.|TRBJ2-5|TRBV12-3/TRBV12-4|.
CASSYDRKETQYF
TGTGCCAGCAGTTACGACAGGAAAGAGACCCAGTACTTC
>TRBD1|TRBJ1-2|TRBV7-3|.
CASIGTGDCNYGYTF
TGTGCCAGCATAGGGACAGGGGACTGTAACTATGGCTACACCTTC
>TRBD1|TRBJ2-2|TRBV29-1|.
CSVGAAAWTGMVAGELFF
TGCAGCGTTGGCGCGGCGGCATGGACAGGGATGGTCGCCGGGGAGCTGTTTTTT
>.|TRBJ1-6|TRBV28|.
CASSNGLINSPLHF
TGTGCCAGCAGCAACGGACTGATTAATTCACCCCTCCACTTT
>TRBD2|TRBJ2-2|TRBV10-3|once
CAISERASGYNTGELFF
TGTGCCATCAGTGAAAGGGCTAGCGGGTACAACACCGGGGAGCTGTTTTTT
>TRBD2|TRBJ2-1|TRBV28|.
CASSLRTSYNEQFF
TGTGCCAGCAGTTTACGGACTAGCTACAATGAGCAGTTCTTC